What follows are 22 T cell receptor beta chains derived from one specimen sequenced in a study of cytomegalovirus exposure and HLA in healthy donors. 13 Jbeta primers and 60 Vbeta primers were used for the PCR. The protocol was immunoSEQ multiplex PCR, while the TCRdb copy is restricted to in-frame clones and leaves out a portion. The sample has 60,000 to 85,000 clones; under 80% are singletons. The material sequenced was PBMCs. Receptors were obtained from a man aged 35 to 55 in good health and CMV-seronegative.

There are a few counts of this clone. The chain combines TRBV28 with TRBJ2-7; TRBD2 aligns across 11 bases. From germline, CDR1 is MDHEN and CDR2 SYDVKM. Losses at the gene ends were 7 bases for V and 6 bases for J; bases not matched to a gene: 20. The length of the CDR3 is 18 residues. In DNA form, the CDR3 reads TGTGCCAGCAACCAGGTGACAGGCTCGACGGGACTAGCGGTCGAGCAGTACTTC. Translation: CASNQVTGSTGLAVEQYF.

The chain recombines TRBV9 with TRBJ2-1; tentative D call: TRBD2 (5 bases). Trimming took off 3 bases at V and 8 bases at J, with 12 bases between the two ends. CDR1 is SGDLS, CDR2 YYNGEE, per germline. The CDR3 consists of 13 residues. The CDR3 DNA reads TGTGCCAGCAGCGCCGGGAACCTACATGAGCAGTTCTTC. As protein: CASSAGNLHEQFF.

This chain joins TRBV5-1 and TRBJ2-2; TRBD2 might be the D (5 bases). V was trimmed by 4 bases and J by 3 bases, leaving 10 bases between them. Looked up from germline, CDR1 is SGHRS and CDR2 is YFSETQ. This CDR3 contains 14 residues. The CDR3 is CASSLRGYTGELFF. CDR3 in DNA: TGCGCCAGCAGCCTACGCGGGTACACCGGGGAGCTGTTTTTT.

The chain joins TRBV6-6 to TRBJ1-1; D is possibly TRBD1 (5 bases). Germline values: CDR1 MNHNY, CDR2 SVGAGI (reference sequence). Trimming stripped 8 bases from V and 0 bases from J, with 13 bases between. This CDR3 has 14 amino acids. CDR3 in amino acids: CASALGTLNTEAFF. CDR3 in DNA: TGTGCCAGCGCCCTAGGGACTCTGAACACTGAAGCTTTCTTT.

This clone was counted a few times. This chain uses TRBV5-5 with TRBJ2-7; the match to TRBD2 covers 8 bases. The CDR3 loop spans 15 amino acids. Germline-derived CDR1 and CDR2 are SGHKS and YYEKEE (reference sequence). The V gene end was trimmed by 4 bases and the J gene end by 2 bases; junction bases not matched to a gene: 8. The CDR3 DNA sequence: TGTGCCAGCAGCCTTGTTACTAGCGGTCCCTACGAGCAGTACTTC. This codes for CASSLVTSGPYEQYF.

The chain combines TRBV28 with TRBJ1-6, with TRBD1 matching over 7 bases. Germline-derived CDR1 and CDR2 are MDHEN and SYDVKM. The ends lost 3 bases at V and 7 bases at J; junction bases unmatched: 3. The CDR3 covers 14 residues. Here the CDR3 reads CASSFAQGNSPLHF. CDR3 coding DNA: TGTGCCAGCAGTTTTGCACAGGGGAATTCACCCCTCCACTTT.

The rearrangement links TRBV29-1 to TRBJ2-3; 8 bases are shared with TRBD2. In germline, CDR1 is SQVTM, CDR2 ANQGSEA. Trimming cost V 8 bases and J 4 bases; bases outside gene matches: 14. The CDR3 covers 15 residues. The CDR3 sequence is CSLQRGQREPDTQYF. The DNA of the CDR3 is TGCAGCCTTCAAAGGGGCCAGCGGGAGCCAGATACGCAGTATTTT.

Comment on this clone: Other DNA sequences within the sample encode an identical CDR3. The DNA of the CDR3 is TGTGCCAGCAGCTTAGGGGGGGGAAGGGCTGAAGCTTTCTTT. Translating it yields CASSLGGGRAEAFF. The chain couples TRBV7-8 to TRBJ1-1; D may be TRBD1 (5 bases). Trimming removed 1 base at V and 6 bases at J, with 12 bases between. In germline, CDR1 is SGHVS, CDR2 FQNEAQ. CDR3 length: 14 amino acids.

The chain links TRBV7-6 to TRBJ1-3; 7 nucleotides line up with TRBD1. The V gene end was trimmed by 5 bases and the J gene end by 1 base; junction bases not matched to a gene: 11. Germline V lookup: CDR1 SGHVS, CDR2 FNYEAQ. This CDR3 has 17 amino acids. In DNA form, the CDR3 reads TGTGCCAGCAGCCGATTCCCGGGACAGAAATCTGGAAACACCATATATTTT. This gives the protein CASSRFPGQKSGNTIYF.

The rearrangement joins TRBV15 to TRBJ2-3; 9 bases line up with TRBD2. The CDR3 has 16 residues. V lost 3 bases to trimming and J lost 3 bases; unmatched junction nucleotides: 7. Germline values: CDR1 LNHNV, CDR2 YYDKDF (reference sequence). The CDR3 is CATSSGASGRTDTQYF. CDR3 coding DNA: TGTGCCACCAGCAGCGGTGCGAGCGGGAGGACAGATACGCAGTATTTT.

The chain carries TRBV6-1 and TRBJ1-4; TRBD1 is a possible D gene (5 bases). The CDR3 sequence is 17 residues long. Deletions cut 0 bases from V and 0 bases from J, with 11 bases between. CDR1 MNHNS and CDR2 SASEGT come from the germline V gene. The CDR3 loop reads CASSEARGSATNEKLFF. The DNA for the CDR3 is TGTGCCAGCAGTGAAGCAAGGGGATCTGCAACTAATGAAAAACTGTTTTTT.

This clone has only one observation. Mismatch with germline at one junction end may stem from a read error. CDR3 sequence (DNA): TGTGCCAGCAGTCTAGCGGGAGAGGGTATCTTC. It encodes CASSLAGEGIF. V gene TRBV2 combines with J gene TRBJ2-1; 10 bases align to TRBD2. This CDR3 is built from 11 residues. Germline CDR1 SNHLY, CDR2 FYNNEI.

This rearrangement joins TRBV19 to TRBJ2-7; D uncertain. The germline gives CDR1 LNHDA, CDR2 SQIVND (reference sequence). Trimming removed 3 bases from V and 4 bases from J, with 10 bases in between. The CDR3 spans 13 residues. Written as DNA, the CDR3 is TGTGCCAGTAGTATTTCCCATCGGTACGAGCAGTACTTC. It translates to CASSISHRYEQYF.

The chain recombines TRBV4-2 with TRBJ2-5, with D hard to call. The germline V and J ends were trimmed by 1 base and 2 bases, with 5 bases remaining between them. Germline CDR1 is LGHNA and CDR2 is YNFKEQ. The CDR3 has 13 residues. This chain's CDR3 is CASSQARQETQYF. DNA of the CDR3: TGTGCCAGCAGCCAAGCCAGACAAGAGACCCAGTACTTC.

Notes on this clone: Other nucleotide sequences in the sample specify the same CDR3. This chain uses TRBV6-4 with TRBJ2-1; 8 bases match TRBD2. The V segment lost 0 bases and the J segment 15 bases; nucleotides outside the gene matches: 7. CDR3 length: 13 residues. Germline V CDR1 and CDR2: MRHNA, SNTAGT. CDR3 protein: CASSDSEAGVRFF. CDR3 sequence (DNA): TGTGCCAGCAGTGACTCCGAAGCGGGAGTAAGGTTCTTC.

Comment on this clone: At one end the junction does not follow the germline gene, possibly because of a read error. The rearrangement uses TRBV7-9 and TRBJ1-3; D uncertain. Germline V lookup: CDR1 SEHNR, CDR2 FQNEAQ (reference sequence). The CDR3 has 15 amino acids. This chain's CDR3 is CSSSPPATNGNTIYF. Written as DNA, the CDR3 is TGTTCCAGCAGCCCACCCGCCACCAACGGTAACACCATATATTTT.

The rearrangement uses TRBV4-1 and TRBJ2-7; 8 nucleotides match TRBD2. This CDR3 has 15 residues. CDR1 MGHRA and CDR2 YSYEKL come from the germline V gene. The J segment lost 6 bases and the V segment lost 0 bases, leaving 7 bases of the junction unmatched. The CDR3 coding sequence is TGCGCCAGCAGCCAAGAGGAAAAAACTAGCGGCGAGCAGTACTTC. Translated, it gives CASSQEEKTSGEQYF.

The genes are TRBV30 and TRBJ1-2; D possibly corresponds to TRBD1 (6 bases). Per germline, CDR1 GTSNPN and CDR2 SVGIG (reference sequence). V shed 2 bases and J shed 5 bases, with 12 bases lying between them. The CDR3 loop spans 13 amino acids. The CDR3 coding sequence is TGTGCCTGGAGTCCCGGACAGAGGTATGGCTACACCTTC. It yields the protein CAWSPGQRYGYTF.

The V call is TRBV19, the J call TRBJ1-3; the match to TRBD1 covers 7 bases. V gave up 7 bases and J gave up 0 bases; unmatched junction bases: 6. CDR3 length: 15 amino acids. Germline V gives CDR1 LNHDA, CDR2 SQIVND (reference sequence). In nucleotides, the CDR3 is TGTGCCAGTACGATCGACAGGGACTCTGGAAACACCATATATTTT. This encodes CASTIDRDSGNTIYF.

The rearrangement links TRBV19 to TRBJ2-3, with 8 bases that match TRBD1. Germline-derived CDR1 and CDR2 are LNHDA and SQIVND (reference sequence). This CDR3 contains 13 residues. Trimming cost V 7 bases and J 1 base; bases outside gene matches: 1. The CDR3 DNA reads as TGTGCCAGTAAGGGACAGGGCACAGATACGCAGTATTTT. It encodes CASKGQGTDTQYF. The entire variable domain, with the rest obtained from reference TRBV19 and TRBJ2-3, is as follows: DGGITQSPKYLFRKEGQNVTLSCEQNLNHDAMYWYRQDPGQGLRLIYYSQIVNDFQKGDIAEGYSVSREKKESFPLTVTSAQKNPTAFYLCASKGQGTDTQYFGPGTRLTVL.

This chain uses TRBV5-1 with TRBJ2-7, with 9 bases fitting TRBD2. V lost 2 bases, J lost 6 bases, and 9 bases stayed unmatched. From germline, CDR1 is SGHRS and CDR2 YFSETQ. The CDR3 spans 15 residues. The CDR3 nucleotides are TGCGCCAGCAGCTTTAGCGGGAGTACCTATGGCGAGCAGTACTTC. Translation: CASSFSGSTYGEQYF.

The chain combines TRBV6-5 with TRBJ2-3; weak D call: TRBD2 (5 bases). V gave up 7 bases and J gave up 6 bases, with 17 bases separating them. The CDR3 is 14 residues long. Germline V gene data show CDR1 as MNHEY and CDR2 as SVGAGI. The CDR3 nucleotides are TGTGCCAGCAAATTAAGCGGAGACTGGGATACGCAGTATTTT. This codes for CASKLSGDWDTQYF.